The rows below give T cell receptor beta chains drawn from one sample of a study of blood T cell repertoires in COVID-19. Here immunoSEQ multiplex PCR was the method, and the copy in TCRdb shows in-frame clones only, minus some. This sample yields tens of thousands of clones, of which about 70% are seen a single time; about 8.1% belongs to the top ten. Material: peripheral blood. All receptors come from a woman between 65 and 79 years old with acute or convalescent COVID-19. CDR3s include the opening cysteine and the closing phenylalanine or tryptophan. Each record gives: V gene, D gene, J gene, clone size, CDR3 DNA, CDR3 protein. The D gene is left open where the match is weak. A clone size is listed for some rows: how often the clone was seen (once, few, many), or a class if it is expanded.

v_gene: TRBV5-4; d_gene: TRBD1; j_gene: TRBJ2-5; abundance: few; CDR3nt: TGTGCCAGCAGCCGGGACAGGGGAGAGACCCAGTACTTC; CDR3aa: CASSRDRGETQYF
v_gene: TRBV28; d_gene: TRBD1; j_gene: TRBJ1-2; abundance: NA; CDR3nt: TGTGCCAGCAGCCAACAGGGGAGTGACTATGGCTACACCTTC; CDR3aa: CASSQQGSDYGYTF
v_gene: TRBV7-9; d_gene: NA; j_gene: TRBJ2-1; abundance: NA; CDR3nt: TGTGCCAGCAGCCTAGCGACCCGGGGAATCGATGAGCAGTTCTTC; CDR3aa: CASSLATRGIDEQFF
v_gene: TRBV7-2; d_gene: NA; j_gene: TRBJ2-1; abundance: NA; CDR3nt: TGTGCCAGCAGCTGGGGACTTAATGAGCAGTTCTTC; CDR3aa: CASSWGLNEQFF
v_gene: TRBV29-1; d_gene: NA; j_gene: TRBJ2-1; abundance: once; CDR3nt: TGCAGCGTTGTACAATCCTACAATGAGCAGTTCTTC; CDR3aa: CSVVQSYNEQFF
v_gene: TRBV19; d_gene: NA; j_gene: TRBJ2-1; abundance: NA; CDR3nt: TGTGCCAGTAGTACACAGGGAGGGGAGCAGTTCTTC; CDR3aa: CASSTQGGEQFF
v_gene: TRBV11-1; d_gene: TRBD1; j_gene: TRBJ2-7; abundance: NA; CDR3nt: TGTGCCAGCAGCACGCCGGGACAGGTTAGCTACGAGCAGTACTTC; CDR3aa: CASSTPGQVSYEQYF
v_gene: TRBV5-3; d_gene: TRBD1; j_gene: TRBJ2-5; abundance: few; CDR3nt: TGTGCCAGAAGCGGGACAGGAGCTGAGGAGACCCAGTACTTC; CDR3aa: CARSGTGAEETQYF
v_gene: TRBV28; d_gene: TRBD1; j_gene: TRBJ1-4; abundance: NA; CDR3nt: TGTGCCAGCAGTTTACTCGACAGGGGTGATAATGAAAAACTGTTTTTT; CDR3aa: CASSLLDRGDNEKLFF
v_gene: TRBV3-1/TRBV3-2; d_gene: TRBD2; j_gene: TRBJ2-1; abundance: NA; CDR3nt: TGTGCCAGCAGCCCCTTAGATATGGAGTCTCCGGGACTAGCAGCTGGGGAGCAGTTCTTC; CDR3aa: CASSPLDMESPGLAAGEQFF
v_gene: TRBV6-5; d_gene: NA; j_gene: TRBJ1-2; abundance: NA; CDR3nt: TGTGCCAGCAGCCAGACCCAGGACAGCAACTATGGCTACACCTTC; CDR3aa: CASSQTQDSNYGYTF
v_gene: TRBV2; d_gene: TRBD1; j_gene: TRBJ2-6; abundance: NA; CDR3nt: TGTGCCAGCGCGCAGGACAGGGTAATATCTGGGGCCAACGTCCTGACTTTC; CDR3aa: CASAQDRVISGANVLTF
v_gene: TRBV6-2/TRBV6-3; d_gene: NA; j_gene: TRBJ1-2; abundance: once; CDR3nt: TGTGCCAGCAGCCCCATCGGACAGCACTATGGCTACACCTTC; CDR3aa: CASSPIGQHYGYTF
v_gene: TRBV5-5; d_gene: TRBD1; j_gene: TRBJ1-3; abundance: NA; CDR3nt: TGTGCCAGCAGCTTGGTGGACAGGTTCATTTCTGGAAACACCATATATTTT; CDR3aa: CASSLVDRFISGNTIYF
v_gene: TRBV10-2; d_gene: TRBD1; j_gene: TRBJ2-7; abundance: NA; CDR3nt: TGCGCCAGCAGAAACAGGGGCGGGGAGCAGTACTTC; CDR3aa: CASRNRGGEQYF
v_gene: TRBV28; d_gene: NA; j_gene: TRBJ1-5; abundance: NA; CDR3nt: TGTGCCAGCAGTTTCCCCCAAGGGGGTATCTATCAGCCCCAGCATTTT; CDR3aa: CASSFPQGGIYQPQHF
v_gene: TRBV19; d_gene: NA; j_gene: TRBJ2-2; abundance: NA; CDR3nt: TGTGCCAGTGGTACAAAGATCGGGAACACCGGGGAGCTGTTTTTT; CDR3aa: CASGTKIGNTGELFF
v_gene: TRBV4-1; d_gene: TRBD1; j_gene: TRBJ1-2; abundance: NA; CDR3nt: TGCGCCAGCAGCCAACCTCGACAGGGTGTGGCTCAAACCTTC; CDR3aa: CASSQPRQGVAQTF
v_gene: TRBV27; d_gene: NA; j_gene: TRBJ1-4; abundance: NA; CDR3nt: TGTGCCAGCAGTAGGGGTTACAATGAAAAACTGTTTTTT; CDR3aa: CASSRGYNEKLFF
v_gene: TRBV5-1; d_gene: NA; j_gene: TRBJ2-3; abundance: NA; CDR3nt: TGCGCCAGCAGCTTGGGGCCTGATAGCACAGATACGCAGTATTTT; CDR3aa: CASSLGPDSTDTQYF
v_gene: TRBV6-2/TRBV6-3; d_gene: NA; j_gene: TRBJ2-4; abundance: NA; CDR3nt: TGTGCCAGCAGTTATCTCGAGAGCATTCAGTACTTC; CDR3aa: CASSYLESIQYF
v_gene: TRBV24-1; d_gene: TRBD1; j_gene: TRBJ1-3; abundance: NA; CDR3nt: TGTGCCACCAGTGATTTGGGGGGACAGGGGCCTTTGGGAAACACCATATATTTT; CDR3aa: CATSDLGGQGPLGNTIYF
v_gene: TRBV5-1; d_gene: NA; j_gene: TRBJ1-1; abundance: once; CDR3nt: TGCGCCAGCAGCAACAGGGTTACGGACACTGAAGCTTTCTTT; CDR3aa: CASSNRVTDTEAFF
v_gene: TRBV6-5; d_gene: NA; j_gene: TRBJ1-5; abundance: few; CDR3nt: TGTGCCAGCCAGGACGGACTCTTTGAGCCCCAGCATTTT; CDR3aa: CASQDGLFEPQHF
v_gene: TRBV20-1; d_gene: NA; j_gene: TRBJ1-1; abundance: NA; CDR3nt: TGCAGTGCGGGCACGAACACTGAAGCTTTCTTT; CDR3aa: CSAGTNTEAFF
v_gene: TRBV18; d_gene: NA; j_gene: TRBJ1-5; abundance: NA; CDR3nt: TGTGCCAGCTCACAGGGGTCAACTCTCGAGCCCCAGCATTTT; CDR3aa: CASSQGSTLEPQHF
v_gene: TRBV6-6; d_gene: NA; j_gene: TRBJ1-1; abundance: many; CDR3nt: TGTGCCAGCAGTTACTCGACAGGTCGAACTGAAGCTTTCTTT; CDR3aa: CASSYSTGRTEAFF